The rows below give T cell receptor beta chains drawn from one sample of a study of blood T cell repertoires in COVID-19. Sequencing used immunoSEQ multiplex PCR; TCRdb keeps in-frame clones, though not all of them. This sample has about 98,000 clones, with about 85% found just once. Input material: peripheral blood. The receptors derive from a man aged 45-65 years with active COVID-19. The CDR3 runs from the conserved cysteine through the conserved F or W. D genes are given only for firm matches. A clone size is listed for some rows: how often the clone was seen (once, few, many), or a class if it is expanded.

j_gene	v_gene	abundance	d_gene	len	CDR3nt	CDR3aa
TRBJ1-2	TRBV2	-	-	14	TGTGCCACCTATCGACTCCTAAGCAGCTATGGCTACACCTTC	CATYRLLSSYGYTF
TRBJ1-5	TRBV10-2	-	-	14	TGCGCCAGCTCCGACAGATTGGCCAATCAGCCCCAGCATTTT	CASSDRLANQPQHF
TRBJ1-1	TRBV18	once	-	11	TGTGCCAGCTCCAGGGGCGCTGAAGCTTTCTTT	CASSRGAEAFF
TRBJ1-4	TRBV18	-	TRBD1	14	TGTGCCAGCTCATACGACAGGGGGAATGAAAAACTGTTTTTT	CASSYDRGNEKLFF
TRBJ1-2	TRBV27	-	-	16	TGTGCCAGCAGCCTTGGTGGGGGCAGGGCTTTATTGGGCTACACCTTC	CASSLGGGRALLGYTF
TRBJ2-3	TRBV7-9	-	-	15	TGTGCCAGCAGCTACCTCAAGGGGGGCACAGATACGCAGTATTTT	CASSYLKGGTDTQYF
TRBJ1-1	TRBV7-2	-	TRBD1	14	TGTGCCAGCAGCCTTCGACAGGGTGGCACTGAAGCTTTCTTT	CASSLRQGGTEAFF
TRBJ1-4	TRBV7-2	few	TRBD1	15	TGTGCCAGCAGCTTCCGAGGACAGGTTCAGGAAAAACTGTTTTTT	CASSFRGQVQEKLFF
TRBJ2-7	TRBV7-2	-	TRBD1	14	TGTGCCAGCAGCTACCGACAGGGGGGTGGCGAGCAGTACTTC	CASSYRQGGGEQYF
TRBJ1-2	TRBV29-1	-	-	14	TGCAGCGTTGAAGTGGGGCGCACAGGAAATGGCTACACCTTC	CSVEVGRTGNGYTF
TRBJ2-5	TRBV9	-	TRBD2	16	TGTGCCAGCAGCGCGAGCCTAGCGGGGGGCCGAGAGACCCAGTACTTC	CASSASLAGGRETQYF
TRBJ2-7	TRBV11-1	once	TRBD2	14	TGTGCCAGCAGCCTTAGCGGGGGGAGTTACGAGCAGTACTTC	CASSLSGGSYEQYF
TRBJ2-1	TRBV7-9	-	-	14	TGTGCCAGCAGCTTGACCGGACTTAAGAATGAGCAGTTCTTC	CASSLTGLKNEQFF
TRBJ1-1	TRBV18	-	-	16	TGTGCCAGCTCACCTTTACCCGACAGCCCGAACACTGAAGCTTTCTTT	CASSPLPDSPNTEAFF
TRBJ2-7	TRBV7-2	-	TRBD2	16	TGTGCCAGCAGCTCTACTAGCGGGCCGCGGGGCCACGAGCAGTACTTC	CASSSTSGPRGHEQYF
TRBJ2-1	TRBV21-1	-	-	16	TGTGCCAGCAGCTTCCGGACTAGCGGTGACTACAATGAGCAGTTCTTC	CASSFRTSGDYNEQFF
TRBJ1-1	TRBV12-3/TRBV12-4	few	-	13	TGTGCCAGCAACCAGGGGAGAGTCACTGAAGCTTTCTTT	CASNQGRVTEAFF
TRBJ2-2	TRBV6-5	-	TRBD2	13	TGTGCCAGCGGGGGGGGGAACACCGGGGAGCTGTTTTTT	CASGGGNTGELFF
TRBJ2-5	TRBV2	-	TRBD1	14	TGTGCCAGCATGCCGGACAGGGGAAGGGAGACCCAGTACTTC	CASMPDRGRETQYF
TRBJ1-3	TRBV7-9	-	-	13	TGTGCCAGCAGCCATAACAGTGGAAACACCATATATTTT	CASSHNSGNTIYF
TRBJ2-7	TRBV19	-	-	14	TGTGCCAGTAGTGTCACCGGGACAACCTACGAGCAGTACTTC	CASSVTGTTYEQYF
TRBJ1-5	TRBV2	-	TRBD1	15	TGTGCCAGCACCCCGGGACAGGCGTACAATCAGCCCCAGCATTTT	CASTPGQAYNQPQHF
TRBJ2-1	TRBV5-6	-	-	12	TGTGCCAGCAGCTCGACAGACAATGAGCAGTTCTTC	CASSSTDNEQFF
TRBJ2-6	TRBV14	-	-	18	TGTGCCAGCAGCCAGAGGAGGCCCTTAAGAGCTGGGGCCAACGTCCTGACTTTC	CASSQRRPLRAGANVLTF
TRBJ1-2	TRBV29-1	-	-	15	TGCAGCGTTGCGGGGGAATCGAGGATTGGGTATGGCTACACCTTC	CSVAGESRIGYGYTF
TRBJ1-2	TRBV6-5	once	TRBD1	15	TGTGCCAGCAGGGGGAAGGGGGCCAAGGATTATGGCTACACCTTC	CASRGKGAKDYGYTF
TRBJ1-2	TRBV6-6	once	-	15	TGTGCCAGCAGTTATTCGGGGGGGACCCCATATGGCTACACCTTC	CASSYSGGTPYGYTF
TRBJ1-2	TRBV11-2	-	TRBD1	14	TGTGCCAGCAGCTTTGACGGACAGGGAACGAGCTACACCTTC	CASSFDGQGTSYTF
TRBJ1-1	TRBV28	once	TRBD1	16	TGTGCCAGCAGCGGACAGGGCAGCGCGGGGGGGACTGAAGCTTTCTTT	CASSGQGSAGGTEAFF
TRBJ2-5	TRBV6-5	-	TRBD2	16	TGTGCCAGCAGTTACTCTGGTGCGGGGGGAAAAGAGACCCAGTACTTC	CASSYSGAGGKETQYF
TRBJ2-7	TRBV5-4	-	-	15	TGTGCCAGCAGCTCCCTGGCGGGGAGGTTTTACGAGCAGTACTTC	CASSSLAGRFYEQYF
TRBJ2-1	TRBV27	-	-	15	TGTGCCAGCAGGACCAGGAGGCGTGGGTACAATGAGCAGTTCTTC	CASRTRRRGYNEQFF
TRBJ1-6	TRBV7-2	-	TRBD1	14	TGTGCCAGCAGCTCAGGACAGGGCGCTTCACCCCTCCACTTT	CASSSGQGASPLHF
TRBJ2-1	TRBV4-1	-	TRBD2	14	TGCGCCAGCCGGGCGGGGGGGCCGGTCAATGAGCAGTTCTTC	CASRAGGPVNEQFF
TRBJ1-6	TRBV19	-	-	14	TGTGCCAGTAGGGCCCCGACAGCCGGGTCACCCCTCCACTTT	CASRAPTAGSPLHF
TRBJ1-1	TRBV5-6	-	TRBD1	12	TGTGCCAGCAGCTTGGCGACAGGGGAAGCTTTCTTT	CASSLATGEAFF
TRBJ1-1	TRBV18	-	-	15	TGTGCCAGCTCACTCAAAGGGGCGGGGTACACTGAAGCTTTCTTT	CASSLKGAGYTEAFF
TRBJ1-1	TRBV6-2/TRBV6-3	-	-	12	TGTGCCAGCAGTTCCGTAAACACTGAAGCTTTCTTT	CASSSVNTEAFF
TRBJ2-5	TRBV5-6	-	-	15	TGTGCCAGCAGCCCTACCGATTATGACAGAGAGACCCAGTACTTC	CASSPTDYDRETQYF
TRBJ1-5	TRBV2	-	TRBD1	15	TGTGCCAGCGCCCGGGACAGGACTAGCAATCAGCCCCAGCATTTT	CASARDRTSNQPQHF
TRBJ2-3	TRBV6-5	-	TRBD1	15	TGTGCCAGCAGTACCCGGGACAGTAGCACAGATACGCAGTATTTT	CASSTRDSSTDTQYF
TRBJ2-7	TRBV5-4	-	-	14	TGTGCCAGCAGCTTGGGATGGGGAGCCCACGAGCAGTACTTC	CASSLGWGAHEQYF
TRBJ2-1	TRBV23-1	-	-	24	TGCGCCAGCAGTCCTCGGGACAGGGGTGTCTCGGCTAGCGGGGGGCGGTCTAATTTCGGTGAGCAGTTCTTC	CASSPRDRGVSASGGRSNFGEQFF
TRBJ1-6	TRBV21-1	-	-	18	TGTGCCAGCAGCAAGTTGGATGGTGACAGGCCGTATAATTCACCCCTCCACTTT	CASSKLDGDRPYNSPLHF
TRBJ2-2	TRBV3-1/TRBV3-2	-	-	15	TGTGCCAGCAGCCTAGCCGGGTCTAACACCGGGGAGCTGTTTTTT	CASSLAGSNTGELFF
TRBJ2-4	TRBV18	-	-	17	TGTGCCAGCTCACCACTGGTTCAGGGGGGAGCCAAAAACATTCAGTACTTC	CASSPLVQGGAKNIQYF
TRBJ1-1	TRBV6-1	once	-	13	TGTGCCAGCAGTGAATCCCGGAACACTGAAGCTTTCTTT	CASSESRNTEAFF
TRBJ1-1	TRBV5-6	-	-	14	TGTGCCAGCAGCTGGGGGGAACTGAACACTGAAGCTTTCTTT	CASSWGELNTEAFF
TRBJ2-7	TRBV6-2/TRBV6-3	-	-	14	TGTGCCAGCAGTTTGGGGCCTTCCCCCTACGAGCAGTACTTC	CASSLGPSPYEQYF
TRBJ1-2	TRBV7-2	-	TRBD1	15	TGTGCCAGCAGCTTAGAGGGGGCCACTGCCTATGGCTACACCTTC	CASSLEGATAYGYTF
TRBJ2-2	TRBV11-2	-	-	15	TGTGCCAGCAGCTGGCAGGGTATGAACACCGGGGAGCTGTTTTTT	CASSWQGMNTGELFF
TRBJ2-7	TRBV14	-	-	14	TGTGCCAGCAGCCAAGGAGGCGGGTCTACGAAACAGTACTTC	CASSQGGGSTKQYF